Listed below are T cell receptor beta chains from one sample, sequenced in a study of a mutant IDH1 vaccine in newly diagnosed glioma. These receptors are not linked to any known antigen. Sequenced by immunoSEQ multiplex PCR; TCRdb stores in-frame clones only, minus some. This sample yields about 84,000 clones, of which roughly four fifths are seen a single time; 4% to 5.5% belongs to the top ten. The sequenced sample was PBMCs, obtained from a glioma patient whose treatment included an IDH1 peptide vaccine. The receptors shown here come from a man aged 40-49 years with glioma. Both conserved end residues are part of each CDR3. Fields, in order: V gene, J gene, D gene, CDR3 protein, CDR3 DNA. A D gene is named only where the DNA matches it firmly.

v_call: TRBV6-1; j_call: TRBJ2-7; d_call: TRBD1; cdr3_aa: CASSEAGWDRGFYEQYF; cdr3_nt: TGTGCCAGCAGTGAAGCCGGTTGGGACAGGGGGTTCTACGAGCAGTACTTC
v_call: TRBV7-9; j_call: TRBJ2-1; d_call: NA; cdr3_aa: CASSYNEQFF; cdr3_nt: TGTGCCAGCTCGTACAATGAGCAGTTCTTC
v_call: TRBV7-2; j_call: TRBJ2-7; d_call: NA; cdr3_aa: CASSLEQGSYEQYF; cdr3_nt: TGTGCCAGCAGCTTAGAGCAGGGATCGTACGAGCAGTACTTC
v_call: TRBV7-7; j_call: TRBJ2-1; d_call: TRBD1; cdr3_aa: CATRQGNEQFF; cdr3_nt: TGTGCAACTCGACAGGGCAATGAGCAGTTCTTC
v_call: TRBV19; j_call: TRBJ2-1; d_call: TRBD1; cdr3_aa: CATCSDRGSYNEQFF; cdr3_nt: TGTGCCACCTGCTCGGACAGGGGATCCTACAATGAGCAGTTCTTC
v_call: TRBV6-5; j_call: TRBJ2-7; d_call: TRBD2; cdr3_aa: CASQLAGSYEQYF; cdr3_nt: TGTGCCAGCCAGCTAGCGGGAAGTTACGAGCAGTACTTC
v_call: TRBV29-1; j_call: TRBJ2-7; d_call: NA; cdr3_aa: CSVRGRLVNEQYF; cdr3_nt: TGCAGCGTTAGGGGAAGACTTGTAAACGAGCAGTACTTC
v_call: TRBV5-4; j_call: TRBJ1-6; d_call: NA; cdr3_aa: CASSLDPWGGTNSPLHF; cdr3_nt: TGTGCCAGCAGCTTGGACCCTTGGGGCGGAACTAATTCACCCCTCCACTTT
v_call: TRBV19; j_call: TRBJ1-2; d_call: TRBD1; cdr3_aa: CASTRGGTADGYTF; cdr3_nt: TGTGCCAGTACCCGGGGGGGGACAGCTGATGGCTACACCTTC
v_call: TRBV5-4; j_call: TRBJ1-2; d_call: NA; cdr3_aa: CASSLGTTVANYGYTF; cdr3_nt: TGTGCCAGCAGCTTGGGTACGACTGTTGCTAACTATGGCTACACCTTC